The T cell receptor (beta chain) described here comes from a study of blood T cell repertoires in COVID-19. TCRdb's copy holds only in-frame clones and misses some; the assay was immunoSEQ multiplex PCR. The sample records more than 50,000 clones, 74% being singletons. V lost 3 bases to trimming and J lost 5 bases; unmatched junction nucleotides: 5. The CDR3 loop spans 15 amino acids. In germline, CDR1 is LGHDT, CDR2 YNNKEL (reference sequence). The receptor was derived from an elderly woman with acute or convalescent COVID-19. Sequenced material: peripheral blood. This rearrangement joins TRBV3-1 (or the pseudogene TRBV3-2) to TRBJ2-1, with 9 bases aligning to TRBD2. In DNA, the CDR3 is TGTGCCAGCAGCCAGGCTAGCGGGGAAAACAATGAGCAGTTCTTC. Its protein product is CASSQASGENNEQFF.